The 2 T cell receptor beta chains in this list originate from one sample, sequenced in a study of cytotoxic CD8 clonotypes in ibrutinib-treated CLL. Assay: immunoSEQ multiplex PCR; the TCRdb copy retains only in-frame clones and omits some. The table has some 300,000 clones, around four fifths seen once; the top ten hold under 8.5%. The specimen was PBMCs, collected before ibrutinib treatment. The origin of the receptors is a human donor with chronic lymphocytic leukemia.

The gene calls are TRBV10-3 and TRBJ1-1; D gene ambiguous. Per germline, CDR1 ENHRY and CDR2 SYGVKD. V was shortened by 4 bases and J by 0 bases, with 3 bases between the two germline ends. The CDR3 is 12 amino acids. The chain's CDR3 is CAISAVNTEAFF. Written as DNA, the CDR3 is TGTGCCATCAGTGCTGTGAACACTGAAGCTTTCTTT.

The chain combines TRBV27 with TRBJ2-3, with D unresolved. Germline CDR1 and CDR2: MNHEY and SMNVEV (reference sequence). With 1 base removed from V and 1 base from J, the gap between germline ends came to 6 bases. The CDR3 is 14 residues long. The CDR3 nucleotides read TGTGCCAGCAGTTTATGGCGGCGCACAGATACGCAGTATTTT. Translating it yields CASSLWRRTDTQYF.